The clone carrying this TCR beta chain was seen only once. The antigen is not known. The germline CDR1 and CDR2 sequences are GTSNPN and SVGIG (reference sequence). This CDR3 contains 15 residues. Deletions cut 3 bases from V and 6 bases from J, with 19 bases between. This entry belongs to a study of cytomegalovirus exposure and HLA in healthy donors. Study-level findings and limits: An Asian-associated ancestry cluster reportedly showed fewer N-insertions than the roughly 700-donor mean in a later analysis. DRB1 had the most TCR associations and HLA-C the fewest, a later analysis found, with rates varying by HLA locus. An apparent linkage of common viral pathogens to several of the most significant clusters emerged in a later analysis. Clonal expansion, a later analysis showed, was greater in HLA-associated TCR beta chains than in equally common others.

In the PCR, 60 Vbeta and 13 Jbeta primers were used. Sequencing was performed with immunoSEQ multiplex PCR; in TCRdb, only in-frame clones are kept and a portion is missing. The sample includes roughly 89,000 clones, about four fifths of them seen just once. The sequence derives from a woman younger than 45 in good health and CMV-seronegative. The rearrangement uses TRBV30 and TRBJ2-3, with a possible D match to TRBD2 (6 bases). The sequencing input was PBMCs. CDR3 loop: CAWSPGGALLDTQYF. In DNA form, the CDR3 reads TGTGCCTGGAGCCCAGGAGGGGCACTCTTGGATACGCAGTATTTT.